This T cell receptor beta chain was sequenced for a study of blood T cell repertoires in COVID-19. The CDR3 runs to 19 residues. The V end lost 0 bases, the J end lost 0 bases, and 16 bases lay between the germline ends. The germline V gene encodes CDR1 SGHRS and CDR2 YFSETQ. Generated by immunoSEQ multiplex PCR, the TCRdb table keeps only in-frame clones and is missing some. Of about 140,000 clones in the sample, approximately 81% are singletons; the top ten hold 4.5% to 5.5%. This chain links TRBV5-1 with TRBJ1-6; D is possibly TRBD1 (5 bases). The sequenced sample was PBMCs or T cells enriched from blood (not recorded which). The TCR comes from a man aged 40-55 years with acute COVID-19. The CDR3, as DNA: TGCGCCAGCAGCTTGGAGGGGCCCCTCTTGAGCTCCTATAATTCACCCCTCCACTTT. This translates into CASSLEGPLLSSYNSPLHF.